This T cell receptor beta chain is from a study of T cell repertoires in breast cancer. The overall study: Healthy donors' blood served as controls for breast cancer tumor, lymph node and blood samples.

Primers covering all TCR V genes were used in emulsion RT-PCR on CD8+ T cells. During the second nested PCR, blocking oligonucleotides suppressed genes that were not paired. TCRdb re-called the emulsion pairing reads through MiXCR, storing one row per CDR3 protein. The profile covers tens of thousands of distinct CDR3 sequences, with 45% to 55% appearing a single time and approximately 60% taken by the ten largest. Trimming took off 5 bases at V and 1 base at J, with 9 bases between the two ends. Germline values: CDR1 SGHTA, CDR2 FQGNSA. The CDR3 loop spans 15 amino acids. General study results and limits: Clone recovery by emulsion RT-PCR was skewed, so it was considered qualitative.

Of note for this clonotype: Its antigen remains unidentified.

This TCR was sampled from a pool of human donors with breast cancer or a healthy control (not recorded which). Sequencing used CD8+ T cells. The chain couples TRBV7-2 to TRBJ1-6; the D gene is possibly TRBD1 (5 bases). The chain's CDR3 is CASSEGWSYNSPLHF. In DNA, the CDR3 is TGTGCCAGCAGCGAGGGGTGGTCCTATAATTCACCCCTCCACTTT.